Following are 29 T cell receptor beta chains from one sample sequenced in a study of blood T cell repertoires in COVID-19. The assay was immunoSEQ multiplex PCR, and TCRdb's table has in-frame clones only and misses some. The repertoire consists of around 340,000 clones, with approximately 89% occurring once and the leading ten covering less than 5%. Specimen: peripheral blood. The receptors were gathered from a woman in her sixties with COVID-19, enrolled during active disease.

This clone occurred once. This chain joins TRBV28 and TRBJ2-3; the D gene is possibly TRBD2 (5 bases). This CDR3 is built from 14 residues. The germline gives CDR1 MDHEN, CDR2 SYDVKM. V was pared by 3 bases and J by 6 bases, with 13 bases between. The CDR3 protein is CASSFGGGQDTQYF. CDR3 DNA sequence: TGTGCCAGCAGTTTCGGAGGCGGGCAGGATACGCAGTATTTT.

This chain links TRBV14 with TRBJ1-1; 7 positions match TRBD1. Trimming removed 3 bases from V and 4 bases from J; junction bases left unmatched: 5. Germline CDR1 is SGHDN and CDR2 is FVKESK. CDR3 length: 14 amino acids. In DNA, the CDR3 is TGTGCCAGCAGCCAGCGACAGGGCAGCACTGAAGCTTTCTTT. Encoded protein: CASSQRQGSTEAFF.

V is TRBV6-5 and J is TRBJ2-7; 7 nucleotides agree with TRBD1. The CDR3 spans 13 residues. The V and J ends lost 6 bases and 5 bases, in that order; junction bases with no gene match: 7. Germline CDR1 MNHEY, CDR2 SVGAGI. The CDR3 sequence is CASRNRGEHEQYF. The CDR3 DNA reads as TGTGCCAGCAGGAACAGGGGCGAGCACGAGCAGTACTTC.

The CDR3 nucleotides are TGTGCCAGTAGTCCCGGACAGGTTGGGGATTCACCCCTCCACTTT. It yields the protein CASSPGQVGDSPLHF. This chain uses TRBV19 with TRBJ1-6; 7 bases align to TRBD1. The V segment lost 5 bases and the J segment 8 bases; nucleotides outside the gene matches: 9. CDR3 length: 15 amino acids. CDR1 and CDR2 (germline): LNHDA, SQIVND (reference sequence).

J is TRBJ1-5 and V is TRBV11-2; 8 bases match TRBD1. The CDR3 is made up of 15 amino acids. The germline CDR1 and CDR2 sequences are SGHAT and FQNNGV. Trimming cost V 5 bases and J 10 bases; bases outside gene matches: 13. The CDR3 loop reads CASSAWTGKNGPQHF. DNA for the CDR3: TGTGCCAGCAGCGCCTGGACAGGGAAGAATGGACCCCAGCATTTT.

The V call is TRBV6-1, the J call TRBJ2-7; 8 bases fit TRBD1. The germline CDR1 and CDR2 sequences are MNHNS and SASEGT. V gave up 4 bases and J gave up 2 bases; unmatched junction bases: 13. The CDR3 spans 17 residues. CDR3: CASSVGLGTGDAYEQYF. The CDR3 nucleotides read TGTGCCAGCAGTGTAGGGCTAGGGACAGGTGACGCCTACGAGCAGTACTTC.

The rearrangement uses TRBV30 and TRBJ1-5; 7 bases map to TRBD1. After removal of 8 bases from V and 5 bases from J, the junction contained 6 bases not matched to a gene. CDR1 and CDR2 from the germline V gene are GTSNPN and SVGIG (reference sequence). This CDR3 is built from 12 residues. The chain's CDR3 is CAGQQGYQPQHF. In DNA form, the CDR3 reads TGTGCCGGACAACAGGGGTATCAGCCCCAGCATTTT.

The chain is built from TRBV7-6 and TRBJ1-2, with D unclear. The CDR3 is 13 amino acids. Germline loops: CDR1 SGHVS, CDR2 FNYEAQ. V lost 5 bases to trimming and J lost 3 bases, with 10 bases between them. The CDR3 loop reads CASSNLRDYGYTF. In DNA form, the CDR3 reads TGTGCCAGCAGCAATCTGAGAGACTATGGCTACACCTTC.

CDR3 loop: CASSLTGTGVETQYF. For the CDR3, the DNA is TGTGCCAGCAGTTTAACGGGGACAGGGGTAGAGACCCAGTACTTC. The rearrangement links TRBV28 to TRBJ2-5; 10 nucleotides align to TRBD1. The CDR3 length is 15 residues. Germline V lookup: CDR1 MDHEN, CDR2 SYDVKM. After removal of 2 bases from V and 4 bases from J, the junction contained 4 bases not matched to a gene. Supplemented by reference TRBV28 and TRBJ2-5, the full variable domain reads DVKVTQSSRYLVKRTGEKVFLECVQDMDHENMFWYRQDPGLGLRLIYFSYDVKMKEKGDIPEGYSVSREKKERFSLILESASTNQTSMYLCASSLTGTGVETQYFGPGTRLLVL.

The chain carries TRBV12-3 or TRBV12-4 and TRBJ1-5; 8 bases agree with TRBD1. There are 13 residues in the CDR3. Losses at the gene ends were 5 bases for V and 9 bases for J; bases not matched to a gene: 6. DNA for the CDR3: TGTGCCAGCAGTCGGACAGGGTCAACGCCCCAGCATTTT. This translates into CASSRTGSTPQHF.

The V call is TRBV5-4, the J call TRBJ2-4, with D possibly matching TRBD2 (6 bases). The germline V and J ends were trimmed by 3 bases and 0 bases, with 10 bases remaining between them. The CDR3 contains 15 residues. Germline V gives CDR1 SGHNT, CDR2 YYREEE (reference sequence). The CDR3 sequence is CASSSGLLAKNIQYF. The CDR3 DNA sequence: TGTGCCAGCAGCTCCGGACTATTAGCCAAAAACATTCAGTACTTC.

CDR3 coding DNA: TGTGCCAGCAGTTTATATCGCGGACAGGGGCCCCAAGGCACCTTC. Translated, it gives CASSLYRGQGPQGTF. The V call is TRBV28, the J call TRBJ1-2, with 9 bases fitting TRBD1. The CDR3 contains 15 residues. Germline CDR1 is MDHEN and CDR2 is SYDVKM. V lost 1 base, J lost 13 bases, and 13 bases stayed unmatched.

This sequence joins TRBV18 and TRBJ1-5; TRBD1 might be the D (5 bases). V shed 0 bases and J shed 6 bases, with 9 bases lying between them. CDR1 is KGHSH, CDR2 LQKENI, per germline. This CDR3 comprises 14 residues. This chain's CDR3 is CASSPPGGSQPQHF. CDR3 bases: TGTGCCAGCTCACCACCGGGGGGGTCTCAGCCCCAGCATTTT.

This rearrangement joins TRBV9 to TRBJ1-1; D perhaps matches TRBD1 (5 bases). CDR3 length: 15 residues. Trimming left V 0 bases short and J 4 bases short, with 13 bases between. Germline values: CDR1 SGDLS, CDR2 YYNGEE. CDR3: CASSVDLRAGTEAFF. As DNA, the CDR3 is TGTGCCAGCAGCGTAGACCTCAGGGCTGGCACTGAAGCTTTCTTT.

The chain has TRBV28 and TRBJ1-2; 7 bases line up with TRBD1. V trimming: 6 bases; J trimming: 4 bases; junction bases outside the gene matches: 8. There are 14 residues in the CDR3. Germline V gene lookup returns CDR1 MDHEN and CDR2 SYDVKM. The CDR3 DNA sequence: TGTGCCAGCAGAGCCGACAGGGCGTTCTATGGCTACACCTTC. The encoded protein is CASRADRAFYGYTF.

The rearrangement uses TRBV5-1 and TRBJ1-2, with D maybe TRBD1 (6 bases). The CDR3 is 15 residues long. The V end lost 1 base, the J end lost 3 bases, and 13 bases lay between the germline ends. CDR1 SGHRS and CDR2 YFSETQ come from the germline V gene. The CDR3 bases are TGCGCCAGCAGCTTGACAGGGCAAGCGGACTATGGCTACACCTTC. Protein: CASSLTGQADYGYTF.

This clone was observed a single time. The J gene is TRBJ2-5, the V gene TRBV18; maybe TRBD2 (6 bases). Germline loops: CDR1 KGHSH, CDR2 LQKENI. Deletions cut 2 bases from V and 5 bases from J, with 18 bases between. There are 16 residues in the CDR3. This CDR3 reads CASSPTGLFTGETQYF. CDR3 sequence (DNA): TGTGCCAGCTCACCAACGGGACTCTTTACCGGGGAGACCCAGTACTTC.

The V gene is TRBV2, the J gene TRBJ1-2, with TRBD1 matching over 10 bases. This CDR3 is built from 14 residues. Germline V gene data show CDR1 as SNHLY and CDR2 as FYNNEI. Trimming at V came to 4 bases and at J to 4 bases, leaving 3 bases not matched to a gene. CDR3 nucleotides: TGTGCCAGCAGTGGACAGGGGGCTCTCTATGGCTACACCTTC. As protein: CASSGQGALYGYTF. The complete variable domain, with remaining parts taken from reference TRBV2 and TRBJ1-2, reads EPEVTQTPSHQVTQMGQEVILRCVPISNHLYFYWYRQILGQKVEFLVSFYNNEISEKSEIFDDQFSVERPDGSNFTLKIRSTKLEDSAMYFCASSGQGALYGYTFGSGTRLTVV.

The chain couples TRBV2 to TRBJ1-5; 9 positions agree with TRBD1. V lost 6 bases to trimming and J lost 6 bases; unmatched junction nucleotides: 6. Germline CDR1 SNHLY, CDR2 FYNNEI. The CDR3 length is 14 residues. The CDR3, as DNA: TGTGCCAGCAGGCAGACAGGGGGAGGTCAGCCCCAGCATTTT. Amino acids: CASRQTGGGQPQHF.

The chain uses TRBV13 and TRBJ1-6; 8 bases line up with TRBD1. The V and J ends lost 0 bases and 7 bases, in that order; junction bases with no gene match: 5. Germline CDR1 is PRHDT and CDR2 is FYEKMQ (reference sequence). This CDR3 is built from 16 residues. CDR3 sequence: CASSLGTGDRNSPLHF. The CDR3 DNA reads TGTGCCAGCAGCTTAGGGACAGGGGATAGGAATTCACCCCTCCACTTT.

This clone was seen once. The genes are TRBV5-1 and TRBJ2-7, with D hard to call. The germline gives CDR1 SGHRS, CDR2 YFSETQ. This CDR3 region has 14 residues. The V and J ends lost 3 bases and 0 bases respectively, with 10 bases between them. DNA of the CDR3: TGCGCCAGCAGCTCTGACACCGCCTCCTACGAGCAGTACTTC. This translates into CASSSDTASYEQYF.

The rearrangement joins TRBV7-8 to TRBJ1-1; no clear D gene. V was shortened by 5 bases and J by 1 base, with 8 bases between the two germline ends. Looked up from germline, CDR1 is SGHVS and CDR2 is FQNEAQ. The CDR3 spans 13 residues. CDR3 loop: CASSPRRNTEAFF. The CDR3 DNA sequence: TGTGCCAGCAGCCCCCGTAGGAACACTGAAGCTTTCTTT.

This clone was seen only once. The chain uses TRBV9 and TRBJ2-2; 8 bases line up with TRBD1. The germline CDR1 and CDR2 sequences are SGDLS and YYNGEE. The V segment lost 3 bases and the J segment 7 bases; nucleotides outside the gene matches: 8. This CDR3 has 15 amino acids. Here the CDR3 DNA reads TGTGCCAGCAGCGCTCAGGGGGCGAAGATCGGGGAGCTGTTTTTT. It is translated as CASSAQGAKIGELFF.

V is TRBV30 and J is TRBJ1-2; D remains unclear. Deletions cut 3 bases from V and 2 bases from J, with 4 bases between. The CDR3 totals 11 residues. The germline gives CDR1 GTSNPN, CDR2 SVGIG (reference sequence). CDR3 DNA sequence: TGTGCCTGGAGCCGGAACTATGGCTACACCTTC. It yields the protein CAWSRNYGYTF.

This clone has just one count. The CDR3 DNA is TGTGCCAGCAGTGGTGACGGGGGGGCCGGGAATGAGCAGTTCTTC. Protein product: CASSGDGGAGNEQFF. The chain is built from TRBV2 and TRBJ2-1; 8 bases match TRBD2. V gave up 4 bases and J gave up 7 bases; unmatched junction bases: 9. The germline V gene has CDR1 SNHLY and CDR2 FYNNEI. The CDR3 spans 15 residues.

The rearrangement links TRBV3-1 (or the pseudogene TRBV3-2) to TRBJ1-6; D is unclear. The CDR3 contains 17 residues. Trimming removed 1 base at V and 0 bases at J, with 10 bases between. The germline V gene encodes CDR1 LGHDT and CDR2 YNNKEL (reference sequence). As DNA, the CDR3 is TGTGCCAGCAGCCAAGCACAGAAGAGCTCCTATAATTCACCCCTCCACTTT. Amino acids: CASSQAQKSSYNSPLHF.

V is TRBV7-9 and J is TRBJ1-2; TRBD1 aligns across 8 bases. Germline lookup yields CDR1 SEHNR and CDR2 FQNEAQ (reference sequence). V dropped 4 bases and J dropped 7; count of bases not matched to a gene: 8. The CDR3 consists of 14 residues. In DNA, the CDR3 is TGTGCCAGCAGCTCAAGACAGGGGACTGGTGGCTACACCTTC. It encodes CASSSRQGTGGYTF.

The chain has TRBV3-1 (or the pseudogene TRBV3-2) and TRBJ2-1, with TRBD1 matching over 7 bases. Germline assignment: CDR1 LGHDT and CDR2 YNNKEL (reference sequence). Trimming at V came to 4 bases and at J to 4 bases, leaving 7 bases not matched to a gene. The length of the CDR3 is 15 residues. The CDR3 sequence is CASSRTRDSYNEQFF. Written as DNA, the CDR3 is TGTGCCAGCAGCCGGACACGGGACAGTTACAATGAGCAGTTCTTC.

The table lists this clone with a few counts. This rearrangement joins TRBV27 to TRBJ1-4, with D perhaps TRBD1 (5 bases). The CDR3 loop spans 19 amino acids. In germline, CDR1 is MNHEY, CDR2 SMNVEV (reference sequence). Trimming took 0 bases from V and 0 from J, leaving 17 bases between them. The CDR3 DNA is TGTGCCAGCAGTTTATCGAAGGGATCCAGGGTTGCAACTAATGAAAAACTGTTTTTT. Residues: CASSLSKGSRVATNEKLFF.